Listed below are T cell receptor beta chains from one sample, sequenced in a study of CD8 T cells in ankylosing spondylitis. TCRdb fed the 5' RACE reads into MiXCR, producing one record per CDR3 protein. The data hold some 130,000 distinct CDR3 sequences, with about 7.3% observed a single time. Sequencing was done on a sample of blood, either unsorted or a sorted T cell fraction (not recorded which). These receptors all come from a female donor with ankylosing spondylitis or in good health (not recorded which). The CDR3 runs from the conserved cysteine through the conserved F or W. D genes are given only for firm matches. Not every row has a clone size; where given, it reads once, few, many or a size class.

>TRBV12-3/TRBV12-4|TRBJ1-1|many|NA
TGTGCCAGCAGTTTTTGGGGAAAAGACACTGAAGCTTTCTTT
CASSFWGKDTEAFF
>TRBV5-1|TRBJ1-1|many|NA
TGCGCCAGCAGCTTGGGGGAGGGCACTGAAGCTTTCTTT
CASSLGEGTEAFF
>TRBV7-8|TRBJ2-5|NA|NA
TGTGCCAGAAGCTTATTAGAGACCCAGTACTTC
CARSLLETQYF
>TRBV7-9|TRBJ2-1|many|TRBD1
TGTGCCAGCAGCCCTTGGACAGGATCCAATGAGCAGTTCTTC
CASSPWTGSNEQFF
>TRBV5-4|TRBJ1-4|many|TRBD1
TGTGCCAGCAGCGAAAACAGGGGTCTCAATGAAAAACTGTTTTTT
CASSENRGLNEKLFF
>TRBV4-1|TRBJ2-1|many|NA
TGCGCCAGCAGCCAAGAAGTCGAGCGGGTGGGTGGGAATGAGCAGTTCTTC
CASSQEVERVGGNEQFF
>TRBV7-9|TRBJ2-1|many|TRBD1
TGTGCCAGCAGCGGTACCGGGACAGGGCTTTACAATGAGCAGTTCTTC
CASSGTGTGLYNEQFF
>TRBV14|TRBJ1-2|many|NA
TGTGCCAGCAGCCAAGATGGGGCACTCGGAGGCTACACCTTC
CASSQDGALGGYTF
>TRBV12-3/TRBV12-4|TRBJ1-3|few|NA
TGTGCCAGCAGTTTTTTGGGAGAGGGAAACACCATATATTTT
CASSFLGEGNTIYF
>TRBV28|TRBJ1-2|many|NA
TGTGCCAGCAGTCCCGTGGTTGTGGGGCTCTCCGGTGGCTACACCTTC
CASSPVVVGLSGGYTF
>TRBV25-1|TRBJ1-5|many|TRBD1
TGTGCCAGCAGTGAAGCCGGGACAGGGGGCAATCAGCCCCAGCATTTT
CASSEAGTGGNQPQHF
>TRBV7-9|TRBJ2-7|many|NA
TGTGCCAGCAGTCCCGAGGGAGGTGACGAGCAGTACTTC
CASSPEGGDEQYF
>TRBV28|TRBJ2-7|many|NA
TGTGCCAGCGGGGACGTTGCCGAGCAGTACTTC
CASGDVAEQYF
>TRBV11-1|TRBJ2-3|many|TRBD2
TGTGCCAGCAGCTTTTTTGCCCTCGGGACTAGCGCCCTAGTGTCCCCAGATACGCAGTATTTT
CASSFFALGTSALVSPDTQYF
>TRBV29-1|TRBJ1-2|many|NA
TGCAGCGTTGAACGACAGAGCTATGGCTACACCTTC
CSVERQSYGYTF
>TRBV9|TRBJ2-7|few|NA
TGTGCCAGCAGCGACCGGGGTGGGGACTACGAGCAGTACTTC
CASSDRGGDYEQYF
>TRBV6-5|TRBJ1-1|few|NA
TGTGCCAGCAGTTACGGGCAGAACACTGAAGCTTTCTTT
CASSYGQNTEAFF
>TRBV20-1|TRBJ2-3|NA|TRBD1
TGCAGTGCTGAATACAGGGGCTCGAGCACAGATACGCAGTATTTT
CSAEYRGSSTDTQYF
>TRBV7-9|TRBJ2-4|many|NA
TGTGCCAGCAGCTTAGAAGGAGTTAAAAACATTCAGTACTTC
CASSLEGVKNIQYF
>TRBV7-9|TRBJ1-4|many|NA
TGTGCCAGCAGCCCCACGGGACTTGGAGAAAAACTGTTTTTT
CASSPTGLGEKLFF
>TRBV27|TRBJ1-2|many|NA
TGTGCCAGCAGTTGGACAGCGAACTATGGCTACACCTTC
CASSWTANYGYTF
>TRBV6-1|TRBJ1-2|many|NA
TGTGCCAGCAGTCAGGGACCCAGCTATGGCTACACCTTC
CASSQGPSYGYTF
>TRBV30|TRBJ2-7|few|NA
TGTGCCTGGAGTCGACCCTCCGAGGACTACGAGCAGTACTTC
CAWSRPSEDYEQYF
>TRBV7-2|TRBJ2-3|NA|TRBD2
TGTGCCAGCAGACCTCGACTAGCGGGCCCCCTCCAGCCGCAGTATTTT
CASRPRLAGPLQPQYF
>TRBV20-1|TRBJ2-3|many|NA
TGCAGTGCTAGAGATCGCGCGGGTCTGAGCACAGATACGCAGTATTTT
CSARDRAGLSTDTQYF
>TRBV27|TRBJ2-2|few|TRBD1
TGTGCCAGCAGTTCACAGGGGGCGTTAGCGTCTTCGAACACCGGGGAGCTGTTTTTT
CASSSQGALASSNTGELFF
>TRBV18|TRBJ2-7|NA|TRBD2
TGTGCCAGCTCACCTGTCGTGACTAGCGGGGGGGACCGCTCCTACGAGCAGTACTTC
CASSPVVTSGGDRSYEQYF
>TRBV5-1|TRBJ2-1|many|NA
TGCGCCAGCAGCTTGGTTAGTGCGGGGGCCACCGATGAGCAGTTCTTC
CASSLVSAGATDEQFF
>TRBV24-1|TRBJ2-1|many|NA
TGTGCCACCAGTGACGCCCGACTAGATTACAATGAGCAGTTCTTC
CATSDARLDYNEQFF
>TRBV6-2/TRBV6-3|TRBJ1-2|many|NA
TGTGCCAGCAGTTACTCCCTAGCTTCCTATGGCTACACCTTC
CASSYSLASYGYTF
>TRBV9|TRBJ2-7|few|NA
TGTGCCAGCAGCGTAGGAGATCCCTACGAGCAGTACTTC
CASSVGDPYEQYF
>TRBV29-1|TRBJ2-3|many|NA
TGCAGCGCCGGTGGCGATACGCAGTATTTT
CSAGGDTQYF
>TRBV14|TRBJ2-3|many|NA
TGTGCCAGCAGCCAACTTGCATATACGCAGTATTTT
CASSQLAYTQYF